What follows are 23 T cell receptor beta chains derived from one specimen sequenced in a study of Graves' ophthalmopathy and Graves' hyperthyroidism. Amplification from RNA transcripts yielded the TCR beta CDR3 regions. Second-round multiplex PCR came after first-round RT-PCR with HTBI primers. Each CDR3 protein is one row after TCRdb ran MiXCR on the multiplex PCR reads. This table holds 340,000 or so distinct CDR3 sequences, roughly 16% found once. The sequencing input was peripheral blood. The source is an adult man with Graves' ophthalmopathy.

In this sample, this clonotype turned up many times. This CDR3 is CASSYSQNGNTIYF. The CDR3 DNA reads TGTGCCAGCAGTTACTCCCAGAATGGAAACACCATATATTTT. The V gene is TRBV6-5, the J gene TRBJ1-3; D call uncertain. This CDR3 is 14 amino acids long. Germline CDR1 and CDR2: MNHEY and SVGAGI. The V and J ends lost 0 bases and 3 bases respectively, with 6 bases between them.

The chain uses TRBV24-1 and TRBJ2-5, with 8 bases identical to TRBD1. The CDR3 contains 14 residues. Looked up from germline, CDR1 is KGHDR and CDR2 is SFDVKD. V trimming: 2 bases; J trimming: 5 bases; junction bases outside the gene matches: 3. The CDR3 is CATSDSGQGETQYF. The CDR3 region has the DNA TGTGCCACCAGTGATTCTGGACAGGGTGAGACCCAGTACTTC.

This clonotype came up many times. A junction boundary mismatches the germline segment, possibly from a read error. V and J are TRBV7-2 and TRBJ2-7; 7 bases are shared with TRBD1. CDR1 is SGHTA and CDR2 is FQGNSA in the germline V gene. The CDR3 extends over 15 amino acids. The CDR3 nucleotides read TGTGTCAGCAGCCCAAACTCCGGGACAGAATCCGAGCAGTACTTC. Translated, it gives CVSSPNSGTESEQYF.

Only a few counts were recorded for this clonotype. The chain has TRBV3-1 and TRBJ1-3, with D unclear. Germline CDR1 and CDR2: LGHDT and YNNKEL (reference sequence). The CDR3 has 16 residues. Trimming shortened V by 0 bases and J by 2 bases, and 11 bases separated the two germline ends. The CDR3, as DNA: TGTGCCAGCAGCCAAGATCAACGGAGAACTGGAAACACCATATATTTT. It is translated as CASSQDQRRTGNTIYF.

In this sample, this clonotype turned up many times. The chain uses TRBV7-2 and TRBJ1-1; no reliable D call. The germline gives CDR1 SGHTA, CDR2 FQGNSA. This CDR3 has 15 residues. Trimming pared 1 base from V and 0 bases from J, leaving 9 bases between. The CDR3 protein is CASSLVTYMNTEAFF. For the CDR3, the DNA is TGTGCCAGCAGCTTAGTCACATACATGAACACTGAAGCTTTCTTT. The complete variable domain, with remaining parts taken from reference TRBV7-2 and TRBJ1-1, reads GAGVSQSPSNKVTEKGKDVELRCDPISGHTALYWYRQSLGQGLEFLIYFQGNSAPDKSGLPSDRFSAERTGGSVSTLTIQRTQQEDSAVYLCASSLVTYMNTEAFFGQGTRLTVV.

This clonotype was seen more than once but under ten times. A read error may produce the germline difference seen at one junction end. The genes are TRBV5-1 and TRBJ2-5; D gene uncertain. The CDR3 consists of 11 residues. In germline, CDR1 is SGHRS, CDR2 YFSETQ. CDR3 in DNA: TGCGCCAGCAGCTTCCAAGGGACCCAGTACTTC. Its protein is CASSFQGTQYF.

The chain uses TRBV20-1 and TRBJ1-1; TRBD1 matches 7 bases. The CDR3 loop spans 15 amino acids. Germline V gene lookup returns CDR1 DFQATT and CDR2 SNEGSKA (reference sequence). V lost 6 bases and J lost 1; bases outside the gene matches: 11. The CDR3 sequence: CSAPKPQGRNTEAFF. CDR3 bases: TGCAGTGCGCCGAAGCCACAGGGGAGGAACACTGAAGCTTTCTTT.

With regard to this clonotype: Mismatch with germline at one junction end may stem from a read error. The rearrangement uses TRBV4-2 and TRBJ2-2; 8 bases line up with TRBD2. This CDR3 spans 17 amino acids. Germline V lookup: CDR1 LGHNA, CDR2 YNFKEQ. The CDR3 DNA reads TGTGCCAGCATCCAAGGGGCGGGGGGCCAGGACACCGGGGAGCTGTTTTTT. Translated: CASIQGAGGQDTGELFF.

This clonotype came up many times. The V and J genes are TRBV7-2 and TRBJ1-5, with D hard to call. Germline V lookup: CDR1 SGHTA, CDR2 FQGNSA. Deletions cut 1 base from V and 3 bases from J, with 10 bases between. The CDR3 runs to 15 residues. CDR3 loop: CASSLGIIPNQPQHF. The CDR3 nucleotides are TGTGCCAGCAGCTTAGGGATAATACCCAATCAGCCCCAGCATTTT. The full variable domain, in which reference TRBV7-2 and TRBJ1-5 provide the parts outside the CDR3, is GAGVSQSPSNKVTEKGKDVELRCDPISGHTALYWYRQSLGQGLEFLIYFQGNSAPDKSGLPSDRFSAERTGGSVSTLTIQRTQQEDSAVYLCASSLGIIPNQPQHFGDGTRLSIL.

The sample holds many counts of this clonotype. The genes are TRBV28 and TRBJ2-4, with 9 bases aligning to TRBD1. This CDR3 has 15 residues. After removal of 6 bases from V and 4 bases from J, the junction contained 7 bases not matched to a gene. In germline, CDR1 is MDHEN, CDR2 SYDVKM. For the CDR3, the DNA is TGTGCCAGCAGCGAAGACAGGGGGGTTAAAAACATTCAGTACTTC. It yields the protein CASSEDRGVKNIQYF.

This clonotype was recorded many times. The rearrangement links TRBV27 to TRBJ2-5; 7 positions agree with TRBD1. The CDR3 consists of 15 residues. The trim removed 1 base at V and 4 bases at J, leaving 6 bases unmatched. The V gene's germline CDR1 is MNHEY and CDR2 SMNVEV (reference sequence). The CDR3 nucleotides read TGTGCCAGCAGTTTATTGACAGGGTATCGAGAGACCCAGTACTTC. Translation: CASSLLTGYRETQYF.

This clonotype has ten or more counts. The chain couples TRBV20-1 to TRBJ2-7, with 9 nucleotides matching TRBD1. This CDR3 is 13 amino acids long. J was trimmed by 7 bases and V by 3 bases; bases with no gene match: 7. Germline V gives CDR1 DFQATT, CDR2 SNEGSKA (reference sequence). CDR3 nucleotides: TGCAGTGCTAGGGGACAGGGTAATGAAGAGCAGTACTTC. The encoded protein is CSARGQGNEEQYF.

This clonotype was observed many times. The genes are TRBV29-1 and TRBJ1-2, with D possibly TRBD1 on 6 matching bases. Germline V CDR1 and CDR2: SQVTM, ANQGSEA. V lost 4 bases, J lost 7 bases, and 16 bases lay in between. The CDR3 totals 13 residues. Here the CDR3 reads CSVAGGATGGYTF. The CDR3 DNA follows: TGCAGCGTTGCCGGGGGGGCCACTGGTGGCTACACCTTC.

The table lists this clonotype with a few counts. The junction shows a germline mismatch at one end, possibly a read error. The genes are TRBV5-1 and TRBJ2-6; perhaps TRBD1 as D (5 bases). CDR3 length: 15 residues. Germline V gene lookup returns CDR1 SGHRS and CDR2 YFSETQ. CDR3 loop: CASSFQGTGAYVLTF. The CDR3 DNA follows: TGCGCCAGCAGCTTTCAGGGTACTGGGGCCTACGTCCTGACTTTC. The full variable domain, completed using reference TRBV5-1 and TRBJ2-6, is KAGVTQTPRYLIKTRGQQVTLSCSPISGHRSVSWYQQTPGQGLQFLFEYFSETQRNKGNFPGRFSGRQFSNSRSEMNVSTLELGDSALYLCASSFQGTGAYVLTFGAGSRLTVL.

Ten or more counts support this clonotype. The junction differs from germline at one of its ends, possibly a read error. The V and J genes are TRBV7-7 and TRBJ1-1; 7 bases line up with TRBD1. This CDR3 contains 13 residues. Germline CDR1 is SSHAT and CDR2 is FNYEAQ (reference sequence). CDR3 coding DNA: TGTGCTAGCAGCGTAGACAGGGCCACTGAAGCTTTCTTT. Amino acids: CASSVDRATEAFF.

The J gene is TRBJ2-2, the V gene TRBV12-3 or TRBV12-4; 7 bases are a match to TRBD2. The CDR3 is made up of 15 amino acids. Losses at the gene ends were 7 bases for V and 0 bases for J; bases not matched to a gene: 5. Here the CDR3 reads CASKFGRTNTGELFF. CDR3 bases: TGTGCCAGCAAATTCGGGAGGACGAACACCGGGGAGCTGTTTTTT.

This chain joins TRBV28 and TRBJ2-5; TRBD2 agrees at 8 bases. The junction had 7 bases not matched to a gene; V was cut back by 3 bases and J by 1 base. Germline assignment: CDR1 MDHEN and CDR2 SYDVKM. This CDR3 spans 16 amino acids. The CDR3 DNA sequence: TGTGCCAGCAGTTTCCCCTTCGGGGGGGCCCAAGAGACCCAGTACTTC. Protein sequence: CASSFPFGGAQETQYF.

This clonotype was observed many times. V and J are TRBV11-2 and TRBJ1-2; D call uncertain. With 5 bases removed from V and 2 bases from J, the gap between germline ends came to 12 bases. The V gene's germline CDR1 is SGHAT and CDR2 FQNNGV. The CDR3 runs 14 residues. The CDR3 DNA reads TGTGCCAGCAGCCCGAGCGCCGGGAACTATGGCTACACCTTC. It specifies CASSPSAGNYGYTF.

This clonotype was seen at least ten times. A much larger clone sits a single nucleotide away, making a read error possible. The V call is TRBV6-1, the J call TRBJ2-5, with D tentatively TRBD2 (6 bases). This CDR3 has 13 residues. Germline CDR1 reads MNHNS; CDR2 reads SASEGT. Trimming left V 6 bases short and J 1 base short, with 9 bases between. The CDR3 region is CASSRESQETQYF. CDR3 coding DNA: TGTGCCAGCAGCCGGGAGTCCCAAGAGACCCAGTACTTC.

V and J are TRBV5-1 and TRBJ2-7; D call uncertain. The CDR3 totals 15 residues. From germline, CDR1 is SGHRS and CDR2 YFSETQ. Trimming cost V 2 bases and J 1 base, with 13 bases left between them. As DNA, the CDR3 is TGCGCCAGCAGCTTCGGCCAAGTCGGGTCCTACGAGCAGTACTTC. Amino acids: CASSFGQVGSYEQYF.

In nucleotides, the CDR3 is TGTGCCAGCAGCTCCTCCCCTTTAAGCCCGAACACTGAAGCTTTCTTT. Translation gives CASSSSPLSPNTEAFF. The chain is built from TRBV11-1 and TRBJ1-1; D is ambiguous. The CDR3 runs 16 residues. The germline V gene has CDR1 SGHAT and CDR2 FQDESV (reference sequence). V was trimmed by 4 bases and J by 1 base, leaving 16 bases between them.

This clonotype was observed at least ten times. J is TRBJ1-2 and V is TRBV29-1, with D tentatively TRBD1 (5 bases). V lost 6 bases and J lost 5, with 16 bases in between. The germline gives CDR1 SQVTM, CDR2 ANQGSEA. This CDR3 is built from 13 residues. This chain's CDR3 is CSVGRRSSYGYTF. The CDR3 bases are TGCAGCGTGGGACGCAGGTCGTCTTATGGCTACACCTTC.

The chain combines TRBV6-5 with TRBJ2-5; perhaps TRBD2 as D (5 bases). The CDR3 is 14 residues long. Germline CDR1 MNHEY, CDR2 SVGAGI. Trimming shortened V by 2 bases and J by 5 bases, and 12 bases separated the two germline ends. CDR3 protein: CASSYPGSGETQYF. For the CDR3, the DNA is TGTGCCAGCAGTTACCCGGGATCCGGGGAGACCCAGTACTTC.